This T cell receptor (beta chain) stems from a study of shared clonotypes between healthy human individuals. CDR3 length: 16 amino acids. Unmatched junction bases numbered 5, after V lost 0 bases and J lost 2 bases. In germline, CDR1 is SGDLS, CDR2 YYNGEE. To note about this clone: This sample also contains other DNA sequences that code for the same CDR3.

It was CD45RO-negative cells, positively selected for CCR7, that made up naive CD8 cells, with terminally differentiated effector memory CD45RA+ cells excluded. Libraries were prepared by immunoSEQ multiplex PCR; TCRdb keeps only in-frame clonotypes and omits some of them. Among millions of clones listed, approximately 94% were seen once. This TCR was recovered from a young man in good health. Some clones in this sample may be carry-over from other donors' samples. The chain joins TRBV9 to TRBJ2-3, with 8 nucleotides matching TRBD2. The sequenced sample consisted of naive CD8+ T cells from PBMCs. The CDR3 nucleotides are TGTGCCAGCAGCGTAGTGGGAGCGGGAGCCACAGATACGCAGTATTTT. Translation: CASSVVGAGATDTQYF.